This passage covers 27 T cell receptor beta chains from one sample sequenced in a study of tumor-infiltrating lymphocytes in localized non-small cell lung cancer (dated by TCRdb to the early 2020s). Libraries were constructed by the immunoSEQ multiplex PCR assay. TCRdb's version of the immuneACCESS table is confined to in-frame rearrangements and falls short of the full clone set. An unresolved V gene accounts for under half of the shortfall where checked; the remainder is of unknown origin. The sample table contains thousands of clones; only one count was recorded for approximately 77% of them. The top ten clones comprise around 5.3% of the sample. Sequenced: uninvolved lung tissue not adjacent to the tumor. The receptors originated from a human donor with non-small cell lung cancer.

This chain uses TRBV5-4 with TRBJ1-1; D not resolved. V was trimmed by 5 bases and J by 4 bases, leaving 12 bases between them. Germline lookup yields CDR1 SGHNT and CDR2 YYREEE (reference sequence). CDR3 length equals 13 residues. The CDR3 sequence: CASSSGQTTEAFF. As DNA, the CDR3 is TGTGCCAGCAGTTCCGGCCAGACCACTGAAGCTTTCTTT.

The chain recombines TRBV6-1 with TRBJ1-2; the D is unclear. With 6 bases removed from V and 7 bases from J, the gap between germline ends came to 9 bases. CDR1 and CDR2 (germline): MNHNS, SASEGT. This CDR3 region has 11 residues. This CDR3 is CASSWGGGYTF. The CDR3 DNA reads TGTGCCAGCAGCTGGGGAGGTGGCTACACCTTC.

V usage is TRBV5-1 and J usage is TRBJ2-7; 11 bases map to TRBD1. CDR1 and CDR2 from the germline V gene are SGHRS and YFSETQ. The V segment lost 4 bases and the J segment 3 bases; nucleotides outside the gene matches: 3. The CDR3 contains 14 residues. CDR3 in DNA: TGCGCCAGCAGCGTGGACAGGGGGCTCTACGAGCAGTACTTC. It codes for CASSVDRGLYEQYF. The full variable domain, with the rest looked up from reference TRBV5-1 and TRBJ2-7, is KAGVTQTPRYLIKTRGQQVTLSCSPISGHRSVSWYQQTPGQGLQFLFEYFSETQRNKGNFPGRFSGRQFSNSRSEMNVSTLELGDSALYLCASSVDRGLYEQYFGPGTRLTVT.

This clone has more than one count but fewer than ten. The gene calls are TRBV5-1 and TRBJ1-4; D perhaps matches TRBD1 (5 bases). The CDR3 consists of 14 residues. The germline CDR1 and CDR2 sequences are SGHRS and YFSETQ. Deletions cut 4 bases from V and 4 bases from J, with 11 bases between. CDR3 sequence reads: CASSAVQGNEKLFF. The CDR3 DNA follows: TGCGCCAGCAGCGCGGTCCAGGGTAATGAAAAACTGTTTTTT.

This chain connects TRBV29-1 to TRBJ2-1; unclear D gene. The CDR3 sequence is 11 residues long. Trimming stripped 7 bases from V and 3 bases from J, with 7 bases between. Germline V gene lookup returns CDR1 SQVTM and CDR2 ANQGSEA. The CDR3 reads CSGTYYNEQFF. The CDR3 nucleotides are TGCAGCGGTACCTACTACAATGAGCAGTTCTTC.

The chain has TRBV14 and TRBJ1-2, with D perhaps TRBD1 (5 bases). Germline CDR1 and CDR2: SGHDN and FVKESK. Trimming left V 2 bases short and J 4 bases short, with 11 bases between. The CDR3 consists of 14 residues. CDR3 DNA sequence: TGTGCCAGCAGCCAAAGGGGCGCGGGCTATGGCTACACCTTC. It is translated as CASSQRGAGYGYTF.

This sequence joins TRBV7-9 and TRBJ1-4; 9 bases map to TRBD1. Germline values: CDR1 SEHNR, CDR2 FQNEAQ (reference sequence). V gave up 4 bases and J gave up 7 bases; unmatched junction bases: 4. The CDR3 length is 14 residues. CDR3 DNA sequence: TGTGCCAGCAGCTCGACAGGGGGAGCTGAAAAACTGTTTTTT. This codes for CASSSTGGAEKLFF.

The chain recombines TRBV10-2 with TRBJ1-1; 7 bases fit TRBD1. The germline V gene encodes CDR1 WSHSY and CDR2 SAAADI. This CDR3 spans 13 amino acids. J gave up 6 bases and V 3 bases, and 4 bases lay outside the gene matches. CDR3 nucleotide sequence: TGCGCCAGCAGTGACAGGGGGGGATCTGAAGCTTTCTTT. This sequence encodes CASSDRGGSEAFF.

The chain employs TRBV28 and TRBJ1-1; maybe TRBD1 (5 bases). The CDR3 has 13 residues. From germline, CDR1 is MDHEN and CDR2 SYDVKM. The V gene lost 9 bases and the J gene lost 5 bases, with 16 bases spanning the gap. CDR3 coding DNA: TGTGCCAGTCCAGGGCGCTCGAATACTGAAGCTTTCTTT. It yields the protein CASPGRSNTEAFF.

The J gene is TRBJ2-5, the V gene TRBV6-7; TRBD2 matches 8 bases. TRBV6-7 is sorted into the ORF group, with uncertain function. CDR3 size: 12 residues. The trim removed 4 bases at V and 7 bases at J, leaving 2 bases unmatched. Written as DNA, the CDR3 is TGTGCCAGCAGTTTGGCGGGGGGGACCCAGTACTTC. It is translated as CASSLAGGTQYF.

The rearrangement links TRBV5-1 to TRBJ2-2; D gene unclear. The CDR3 totals 11 residues. Trimming took off 0 bases at V and 9 bases at J, with 3 bases between the two ends. Germline assignment: CDR1 SGHRS and CDR2 YFSETQ. CDR3 sequence (DNA): TGCGCCAGCAGCTTGGCTCGGGAGCTGTTTTTT. Its protein product is CASSLARELFF.

The chain has TRBV2 and TRBJ2-7; perhaps TRBD2 as D (5 bases). With 0 bases removed from V and 0 bases from J, the gap between germline ends came to 12 bases. In germline, CDR1 is SNHLY, CDR2 FYNNEI. This CDR3 has 16 residues. The CDR3 region is CASSEARTGNSYEQYF. DNA of the CDR3: TGTGCCAGCAGTGAAGCGAGGACTGGTAACTCCTACGAGCAGTACTTC. Full variable domain (outside the CDR3, taken from reference TRBV2 and TRBJ2-7): EPEVTQTPSHQVTQMGQEVILRCVPISNHLYFYWYRQILGQKVEFLVSFYNNEISEKSEIFDDQFSVERPDGSNFTLKIRSTKLEDSAMYFCASSEARTGNSYEQYFGPGTRLTVT.

This clone was detected once. The gene calls are TRBV6-4 and TRBJ2-1, with TRBD1 identical over 9 bases. The CDR3 contains 15 residues. Germline V gene sequence: CDR1 MRHNA, CDR2 SNTAGT. Trimming removed 5 bases from V and 6 bases from J; junction bases left unmatched: 8. This chain's CDR3 is CASSIQGARGNEQFF. The CDR3 DNA sequence: TGTGCCAGCAGTATACAGGGGGCGCGCGGCAATGAGCAGTTCTTC.

The V call is TRBV29-1, the J call TRBJ1-4, with a possible D match to TRBD1 (5 bases). The CDR3 totals 12 residues. Looked up from germline, CDR1 is SQVTM and CDR2 is ANQGSEA. As DNA, the CDR3 is TGCAGGTCGGGGCGGGGCGGGGAAAAACTGTTTTTT. Its translation is CRSGRGGEKLFF.

V gene TRBV28 combines with J gene TRBJ2-5; TRBD2 matches 7 bases. TRBJ2-7 explains the end of the DNA better; the J call may be wrong. Germline V gene lookup returns CDR1 MDHEN and CDR2 SYDVKM. This CDR3 comprises 15 residues. CDR3 in DNA: TGTGCCAGCCGGGGGGAATCTAGTGGAGTCGACGAGCAGTACTTC. It translates to CASRGESSGVDEQYF.

The rearrangement links TRBV9 to TRBJ2-3, with 8 positions matching TRBD1. The CDR3 has 13 amino acids. With 1 base clipped from V and 11 bases from J, the junction kept 6 bases outside the gene matches. CDR1 is SGDLS and CDR2 is YYNGEE in the germline V gene. This CDR3 is CASSVSYRGEQYF. The CDR3 DNA reads TGTGCCAGCAGCGTATCCTACAGGGGGGAGCAGTATTTT.

This chain connects TRBV28 to TRBJ1-5; unclear D gene. The CDR3 sequence is 15 residues long. The V gene's germline CDR1 is MDHEN and CDR2 SYDVKM. The V end was cut by 2 bases, the J end by 0 bases, with 8 bases between. As DNA, the CDR3 is TGTGCCAGCAGTTTAGCACAGAATAGCAATCAGCCCCAGCATTTT. Translating gives CASSLAQNSNQPQHF.

This clone was counted once. This rearrangement joins TRBV7-8 to TRBJ1-5; D uncertain. Trimming removed 4 bases from V and 7 bases from J, with 8 bases in between. Germline CDR1 SGHVS, CDR2 FQNEAQ. This CDR3 spans 12 amino acids. CDR3 sequence: CASSSSGQPQHF. The CDR3 bases are TGTGCCAGCAGCTCATCCGGCCAGCCCCAGCATTTT.

This chain uses TRBV5-4 with TRBJ2-2, with a weak D call TRBD1 (6 bases). The germline CDR1 and CDR2 sequences are SGHNT and YYREEE (reference sequence). The CDR3 is 16 residues long. V dropped 4 bases and J dropped 0 bases, with 13 bases sitting between them. The CDR3 bases are TGTGCCAGCAGCCGAACGACAGGATCGAACACCGGGGAGCTGTTTTTT. It is translated as CASSRTTGSNTGELFF. The entire variable domain, with the rest obtained from reference TRBV5-4 and TRBJ2-2, is as follows: ETGVTQSPTHLIKTRGQQVTLRCSSQSGHNTVSWYQQALGQGPQFIFQYYREEENGRGNFPPRFSGLQFPNYSSELNVNALELDDSALYLCASSRTTGSNTGELFFGEGSRLTVL.

This clone was picked up a small number of times. The chain is built from TRBV10-2 and TRBJ1-1; the D is unclear. V lost 8 bases and J 3 bases, leaving 10 bases between the germline ends. The germline V gene has CDR1 WSHSY and CDR2 SAAADI. The CDR3 has 12 residues. CDR3 sequence reads: CASWDMDTEAFF. The CDR3, as DNA: TGCGCCAGCTGGGATATGGACACTGAAGCTTTCTTT.

The CDR3 region has the DNA TGTGCCAGCAGTTACTCTCCAGTCCCGAACACCGGGGAGCTGTTTTTT. Protein: CASSYSPVPNTGELFF. V gene TRBV6-5 combines with J gene TRBJ2-2; D ambiguous. Trimming removed 0 bases at V and 0 bases at J, with 8 bases between. Germline CDR1 is MNHEY and CDR2 is SVGAGI. This CDR3 has 16 amino acids.

The chain combines TRBV5-4 with TRBJ2-3; 13 bases are a match to TRBD2. The CDR3 consists of 17 residues. The trim removed 2 bases at V and 3 bases at J, leaving 6 bases unmatched. Germline CDR1 and CDR2: SGHNT and YYREEE (reference sequence). The CDR3 protein is CASSFLLAGGPTDTQYF. The CDR3 region has the DNA TGTGCCAGCAGCTTCTTACTAGCGGGAGGGCCAACAGATACGCAGTATTTT.

V gene TRBV9 combines with J gene TRBJ1-2; the D gene is possibly TRBD1 (5 bases). CDR3 length equals 15 residues. V shed 0 bases and J shed 0 bases, with 9 bases lying between them. From germline, CDR1 is SGDLS and CDR2 YYNGEE. The CDR3 DNA reads as TGTGCCAGCAGCGTAGGGGGGTCGGCTAACTATGGCTACACCTTC. Its protein product is CASSVGGSANYGYTF.

The V and J genes are TRBV7-8 and TRBJ2-1, with 9 bases lining up with TRBD1. With V trimmed by 0 bases and J by 7 bases, 10 bases remained unmatched. CDR1 and CDR2 from the germline V gene are SGHVS and FQNEAQ. The CDR3 has 17 residues. As DNA, the CDR3 is TGTGCCAGCAGCTTAGCTTTACTGGGACAGGGCTCAAATGAGCAGTTCTTC. Translation gives CASSLALLGQGSNEQFF.

The CDR3 here is CASLSGGATDTQYF. The CDR3 nucleotides are TGCGCCAGCTTAAGCGGGGGGGCGACAGATACGCAGTATTTT. V and J are TRBV5-1 and TRBJ2-3; 10 nucleotides match TRBD2. The J segment lost 3 bases and the V segment lost 7 bases, leaving 5 bases of the junction unmatched. This CDR3 spans 14 amino acids. CDR1 and CDR2 from the germline V gene are SGHRS and YFSETQ.

V is TRBV11-3 and J is TRBJ2-3; TRBD2 matches at 8 bases. After removal of 1 base from V and 3 bases from J, the junction contained 6 bases not matched to a gene. Per the germline V gene, CDR1 is SGHNT and CDR2 is YENEEA. The CDR3 is made up of 16 amino acids. CDR3 bases: TGTGCCAGCAGCTTAGGGAGCGGGAGTGCGACAGATACGCAGTATTTT. Amino acid sequence: CASSLGSGSATDTQYF.

The genes are TRBV7-3 and TRBJ2-2; 7 nucleotides agree with TRBD2. The V gene end was trimmed by 1 base and the J gene end by 0 bases; junction bases not matched to a gene: 8. Germline CDR1 and CDR2: SGHTA and FQGTGA. The CDR3 sequence is 18 residues long. The CDR3 is CASSLIGGVNANTGELFF. The CDR3 nucleotides are TGTGCCAGCAGCTTAATTGGGGGGGTCAACGCGAACACCGGGGAGCTGTTTTTT.